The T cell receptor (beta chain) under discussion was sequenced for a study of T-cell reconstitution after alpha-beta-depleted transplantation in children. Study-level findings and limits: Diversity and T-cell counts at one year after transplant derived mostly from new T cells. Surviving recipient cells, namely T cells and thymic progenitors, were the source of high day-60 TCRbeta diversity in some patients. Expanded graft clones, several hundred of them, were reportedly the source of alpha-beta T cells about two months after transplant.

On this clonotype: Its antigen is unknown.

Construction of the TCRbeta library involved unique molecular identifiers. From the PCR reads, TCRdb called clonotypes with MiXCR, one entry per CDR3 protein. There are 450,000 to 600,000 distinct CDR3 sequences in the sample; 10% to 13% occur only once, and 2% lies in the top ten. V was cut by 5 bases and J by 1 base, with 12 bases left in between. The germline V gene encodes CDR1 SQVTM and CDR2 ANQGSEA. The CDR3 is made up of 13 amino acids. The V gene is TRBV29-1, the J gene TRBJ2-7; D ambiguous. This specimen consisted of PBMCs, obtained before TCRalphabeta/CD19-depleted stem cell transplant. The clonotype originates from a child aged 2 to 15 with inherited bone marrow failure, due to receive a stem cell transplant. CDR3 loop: CSVRAELSYEQYF. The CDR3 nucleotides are TGCAGCGTTCGGGCAGAGCTATCCTACGAGCAGTACTTC.